The 7 T cell receptor beta chains reported below all come from one sample, sequenced in a study of response to subunit inactivated influenza vaccine (dated by TCRdb to the late 2010s). The library relied on RT-PCR. The instrument was an Illumina HiSeq 2500. TCRdb trimmed public reads at Q25 via fastp, called clones via MiXCR and kept in-frame beta chains. When rows share a CDR3 protein, they turn into one entry using the most common DNA and genes. Here the sample has hundreds of thousands of distinct CDR3 sequences; 15% to 18% occur a single time. 9.5% to 13% of the sample is in the top ten clones. Sequenced material: PBMCs from blood, taken approximately 13 days after vaccination. Receptor source: a middle-aged man who received an inactivated influenza vaccine. Donor details come from another sample of the same person, matched by shared clones.

As regards this clonotype: This may come from a read error, since a much larger clone is one base off. This chain uses TRBV7-9 with TRBJ2-4; D possibly corresponds to TRBD2 (6 bases). CDR3 length: 15 amino acids. Trimming took 5 bases from V and 6 from J, leaving 17 bases between them. Germline-derived CDR1 and CDR2 are SEHNR and FQNEAQ (reference sequence). This CDR3 is CASSIVSRRGNIQYF. The CDR3 coding sequence is TGTGCCAGCAGCATCGTCTCAAGGAGGGGAAACATTCAGTACTTC.

This clonotype has more than one count but fewer than ten. The V and J genes are TRBV11-2 and TRBJ2-3; TRBD2 is a possible D gene (6 bases). The V gene's germline CDR1 is SGHAT and CDR2 FQNNGV. Trimming removed 2 bases from V and 4 bases from J, with 16 bases in between. The CDR3 is made up of 16 amino acids. Written as DNA, the CDR3 is TGTGCCAGCAGCTTACGACCGGGAGCGTTCCCAGATACGCAGTATTTT. Encoded protein: CASSLRPGAFPDTQYF.

This rearrangement joins TRBV5-1 to TRBJ2-1; TRBD2 matches 8 bases. The CDR3 sequence is 15 residues long. Trimming at V came to 4 bases and at J to 4 bases, leaving 7 bases not matched to a gene. Looked up from germline, CDR1 is SGHRS and CDR2 is YFSETQ. The CDR3 nucleotides read TGCGCCAGCAGCACTGTAGCGGGGACATACAATGAGCAGTTCTTC. It translates to CASSTVAGTYNEQFF.

V is TRBV14 and J is TRBJ2-3; D is possibly TRBD2 (6 bases). Trimming left V 5 bases short and J 6 bases short, with 12 bases between. This CDR3 has 13 amino acids. Looked up from germline, CDR1 is SGHDN and CDR2 is FVKESK. CDR3: CASSEGLTDTQYF. Here the CDR3 DNA reads TGTGCCAGCAGCGAAGGACTAACGGATACGCAGTATTTT.

This clonotype occurred many times. This chain links TRBV9 with TRBJ2-1; perhaps TRBD1 as D (5 bases). The V gene's germline CDR1 is SGDLS and CDR2 YYNGEE. The germline V and J ends were trimmed by 0 bases and 4 bases, with 11 bases remaining between them. The CDR3 sequence is 15 residues long. The CDR3 sequence is CASSVVGAGYNEQFF. DNA of the CDR3: TGTGCCAGCAGCGTAGTTGGGGCCGGATACAATGAGCAGTTCTTC.

This clonotype was counted only a few times. This chain links TRBV30 with TRBJ1-4; a possible D gene is TRBD1 (6 bases). The CDR3 has 13 amino acids. V was trimmed by 2 bases and J by 9 bases, leaving 13 bases between them. Germline values: CDR1 GTSNPN, CDR2 SVGIG (reference sequence). Written as DNA, the CDR3 is TGTGCCTGGAGTATCGGACAGACGAAAAAACTGTTTTTT. Its protein is CAWSIGQTKKLFF.

This clonotype was seen a handful of times. The chain links TRBV20-1 to TRBJ2-5, with a tentative D call TRBD2 (5 bases). V was shortened by 5 bases and J by 4 bases, with 14 bases between the two germline ends. The CDR3 is made up of 13 amino acids. Per the germline V gene, CDR1 is DFQATT and CDR2 is SNEGSKA (reference sequence). In nucleotides, the CDR3 is TGCAGTGCTTCCACGGACTTTCTAGAGACCCAGTACTTC. Translating gives CSASTDFLETQYF.